The rows below give T cell receptor beta chains drawn from one sample of a study of blood T cell repertoires in COVID-19. Some clones are missing from TCRdb's copy, which holds only in-frame ones; the method was immunoSEQ multiplex PCR. The table shows 220,000 or so clones, with around four fifths occurring only once. The sample comprised peripheral blood. The source is a woman of 80 years or more with COVID-19, enrolled during active disease. The CDR3 runs from the conserved cysteine through the conserved F or W. D genes are given only for firm matches. The size field is filled for only some rows; it gives once, few, many or a size class.

abundance,j_gene,d_gene,v_gene,CDR3aa,CDR3nt
NA,TRBJ2-1,TRBD2,TRBV4-1,CASSQDWETSGALKENEQFF,TGCGCCAGCAGCCAGGATTGGGAGACTAGCGGAGCCCTCAAGGAAAATGAGCAGTTCTTC
NA,TRBJ2-1,TRBD2,TRBV18,CASSPPSAGGSNEQFF,TGTGCCAGCTCACCACCGTCAGCGGGGGGGAGTAATGAGCAGTTCTTC
NA,TRBJ1-1,NA,TRBV2,CASSNDRNTEAFF,TGTGCCAGCAGTAATGACAGGAACACTGAAGCTTTCTTT
NA,TRBJ2-2,NA,TRBV2,CASNPQTNTGELFF,TGTGCCAGCAATCCGCAGACGAACACCGGGGAGCTGTTTTTT
NA,TRBJ1-3,TRBD1,TRBV11-2,CASSYGQVISGNTIYF,TGTGCCAGCAGCTACGGACAGGTGATCTCTGGAAACACCATATATTTT
once,TRBJ2-3,NA,TRBV9,CASSARRGLSTDTQYF,TGTGCCAGCAGCGCCCGGAGGGGACTTAGCACAGATACGCAGTATTTT
NA,TRBJ2-5,NA,TRBV6-5,CASSYSGYQETQYF,TGTGCCAGCAGTTACTCCGGGTACCAAGAGACCCAGTACTTC
NA,TRBJ1-5,NA,TRBV30,CAWSPGLGNQPQHF,TGTGCCTGGAGCCCAGGGTTGGGCAATCAGCCCCAGCATTTT
once,TRBJ1-1,NA,TRBV19,CASSAYRDTEAFF,TGTGCCAGTAGTGCTTACAGAGACACTGAAGCTTTCTTT
NA,TRBJ2-7,NA,TRBV10-3,CAISEIRSNYEQYF,TGTGCCATCAGTGAGATCAGGTCGAACTACGAGCAGTACTTC
NA,TRBJ2-7,TRBD2,TRBV30,CAWSGTSGYEQYF,TGTGCCTGGAGTGGGACTAGCGGATACGAGCAGTACTTC
NA,TRBJ1-5,NA,TRBV12-3/TRBV12-4,CASRFGSQPQHF,TGTGCCAGCAGATTTGGGAGCCAGCCCCAGCATTTT
NA,TRBJ2-2,TRBD2,TRBV11-2,CASSIGLAGVTGELFF,TGTGCCAGCAGCATAGGACTAGCGGGCGTCACCGGGGAGCTGTTTTTT
once,TRBJ1-2,TRBD1,TRBV30,CAWSRDSLYGYTF,TGTGCCTGGAGTCGGGACAGCCTCTATGGCTACACCTTC
NA,TRBJ2-7,NA,TRBV5-1,CASSGRDGGVGEQYF,TGCGCCAGCAGCGGAAGGGACGGGGGAGTAGGGGAGCAGTACTTC
NA,TRBJ2-4,TRBD1,TRBV5-1,CASSTGGEGNIQYF,TGCGCCAGCAGTACAGGGGGCGAGGGAAACATTCAGTACTTC
NA,TRBJ2-3,TRBD2,TRBV30,CAWSLAGWVDTQYF,TGTGCCTGGAGCCTAGCGGGTTGGGTAGATACGCAGTATTTT
NA,TRBJ1-1,NA,TRBV7-8,CASSRQKNTEAFF,TGTGCCAGCAGCCGACAGAAGAACACTGAAGCTTTCTTT
once,TRBJ1-6,NA,TRBV6-5,CASSYSPPGKNSPLHF,TGTGCCAGCAGTTACTCGCCGCCAGGGAAGAATTCACCCCTCCACTTT
NA,TRBJ1-2,TRBD1,TRBV12-3/TRBV12-4,CASSQGTAYGYTF,TGTGCCAGCAGTCAAGGGACAGCATATGGCTACACCTTC
NA,TRBJ2-3,NA,TRBV28,CASTMPLGQGNTQYF,TGTGCCAGCACCATGCCCCTCGGCCAGGGCAATACGCAGTATTTT
NA,TRBJ1-2,NA,TRBV14,CASSADSYYGYTF,TGTGCCAGCAGCGCTGACAGCTACTATGGCTACACCTTC
NA,TRBJ2-3,NA,TRBV3-1/TRBV3-2,CASSLGGRSTDTQYF,TGTGCCAGCAGCCTCGGAGGGCGAAGCACAGATACGCAGTATTTT
few,TRBJ1-1,NA,TRBV6-5,CASSYSRQATEAFF,TGTGCCAGCAGTTACTCTAGACAAGCCACTGAAGCTTTCTTT
few,TRBJ1-1,NA,TRBV19,CASTTSSRGGKTEAFF,TGTGCCAGTACCACTTCCTCCCGGGGGGGAAAGACTGAAGCTTTCTTT
NA,TRBJ2-1,TRBD1,TRBV12-5,CASGPPRDRALPMQFF,TGTGCTAGTGGTCCCCCCCGGGACAGGGCCCTTCCTATGCAGTTCTTC
NA,TRBJ1-5,TRBD1,TRBV4-1,CASSQPGQGNQPQHF,TGCGCCAGCAGCCAACCGGGACAGGGCAATCAGCCCCAGCATTTT
NA,TRBJ1-1,NA,TRBV5-1,CASSPVMNTEAFF,TGCGCCAGCAGCCCCGTTATGAACACTGAAGCTTTCTTT
NA,TRBJ1-2,TRBD1,TRBV24-1,CATSSPQGAMVGYTF,TGTGCCACCAGTTCCCCACAGGGGGCCATGGTTGGCTACACCTTC
NA,TRBJ1-1,NA,TRBV5-1,CASSLDGQRNTEAFF,TGCGCCAGCAGCCTGGACGGACAGAGGAACACTGAAGCTTTCTTT
NA,TRBJ1-4,TRBD1,TRBV15,CATSRDRSRGQGREKLFF,TGTGCCACCAGCAGAGATCGTAGTCGTGGACAGGGGAGGGAAAAACTGTTTTTT
NA,TRBJ2-6,NA,TRBV19,CASSIVGRQVGANVLTF,TGTGCCAGTAGTATAGTGGGGAGACAGGTTGGGGCCAACGTCCTGACTTTC
NA,TRBJ2-5,NA,TRBV12-3/TRBV12-4,CASSQDSQETQYF,TGTGCCAGCAGTCAGGACTCTCAAGAGACCCAGTACTTC
few,TRBJ2-3,NA,TRBV6-2/TRBV6-3,CASSYQIGGTTTDTQYF,TGTGCCAGCAGTTACCAGATCGGGGGGACAACCACAGATACGCAGTATTTT